The sequence of this T cell receptor beta chain was determined in a study of cytomegalovirus exposure and HLA in healthy donors. Looking at the study overall: Membership in the Caucasian-associated ancestry cluster was found for approximately 85% of nearly 400 genotyped donors.

Study-level points and caveats: Association of approximately 18,000 TCR beta sequences with HLA alleles was found at 0.05 false discovery rate in a later analysis.

The V and J ends lost 0 bases and 3 bases, in that order; junction bases with no gene match: 5. This CDR3 has 16 residues. Germline V gene data show CDR1 as MNHEY and CDR2 as SMNVEV (reference sequence). A multiplex PCR was run with 60 Vbeta primers and 13 Jbeta primers. Libraries were prepared by immunoSEQ multiplex PCR; TCRdb keeps only in-frame clonotypes and omits some of them. The sample yields roughly 110,000 clones, about 60% seen once. This clone was recorded only once. Its matching antigen is unknown. The chain combines TRBV27 with TRBJ1-5; 7 nucleotides line up with TRBD1. Source material: PBMCs. The TCR comes from a woman under 40 in good health and CMV-seronegative. The CDR3 here is CASSLSGRGANQPQHF. The CDR3 DNA reads TGTGCCAGCAGTTTATCCGGCAGGGGGGCCAATCAGCCCCAGCATTTT.